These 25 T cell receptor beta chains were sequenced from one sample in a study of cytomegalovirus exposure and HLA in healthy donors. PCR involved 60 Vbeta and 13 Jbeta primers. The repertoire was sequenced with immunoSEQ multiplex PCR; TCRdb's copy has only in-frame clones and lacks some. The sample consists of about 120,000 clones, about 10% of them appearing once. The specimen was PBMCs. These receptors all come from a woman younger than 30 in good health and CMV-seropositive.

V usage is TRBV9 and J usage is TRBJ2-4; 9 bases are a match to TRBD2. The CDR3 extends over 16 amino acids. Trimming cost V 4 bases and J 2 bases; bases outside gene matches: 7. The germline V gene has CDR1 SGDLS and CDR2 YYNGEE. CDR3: CASSPRTSAPKNIQYF. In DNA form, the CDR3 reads TGTGCCAGCAGCCCCCGGACTAGCGCTCCCAAAAACATTCAGTACTTC.

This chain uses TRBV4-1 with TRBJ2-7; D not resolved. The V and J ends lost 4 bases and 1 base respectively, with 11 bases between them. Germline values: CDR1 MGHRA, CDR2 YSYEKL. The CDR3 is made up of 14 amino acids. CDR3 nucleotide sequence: TGCGCCAGCAGCCCACACGCGGAGTCCTACGAGCAGTACTTC. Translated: CASSPHAESYEQYF.

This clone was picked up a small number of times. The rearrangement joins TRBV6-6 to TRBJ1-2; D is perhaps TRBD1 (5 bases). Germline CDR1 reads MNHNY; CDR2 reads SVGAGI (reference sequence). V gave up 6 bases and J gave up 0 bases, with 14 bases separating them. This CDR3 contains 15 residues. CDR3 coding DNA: TGTGCCAGCAGCCCCGACAGCCTTTCTAACTATGGCTACACCTTC. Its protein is CASSPDSLSNYGYTF.

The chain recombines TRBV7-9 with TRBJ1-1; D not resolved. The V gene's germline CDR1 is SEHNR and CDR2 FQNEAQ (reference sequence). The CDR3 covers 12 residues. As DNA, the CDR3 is TGTGCAAAGGCCCAGGTGAACACTGAAGCTTTCTTT. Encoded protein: CAKAQVNTEAFF.

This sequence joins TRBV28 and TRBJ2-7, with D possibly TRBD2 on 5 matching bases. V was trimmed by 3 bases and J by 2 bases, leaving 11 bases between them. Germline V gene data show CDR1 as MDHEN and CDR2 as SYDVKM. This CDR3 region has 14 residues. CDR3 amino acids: CASSFGAEAYEQYF. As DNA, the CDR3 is TGTGCCAGCAGTTTTGGAGCGGAAGCCTACGAGCAGTACTTC.

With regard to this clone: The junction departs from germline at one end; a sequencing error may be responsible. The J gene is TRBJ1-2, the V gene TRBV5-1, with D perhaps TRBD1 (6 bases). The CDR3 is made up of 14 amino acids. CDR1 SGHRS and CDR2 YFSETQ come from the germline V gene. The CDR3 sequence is CASSLEGEAYGYTF. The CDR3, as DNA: TGCGCCAGCAGTTTGGAGGGGGAAGCCTATGGCTACACCTTC.

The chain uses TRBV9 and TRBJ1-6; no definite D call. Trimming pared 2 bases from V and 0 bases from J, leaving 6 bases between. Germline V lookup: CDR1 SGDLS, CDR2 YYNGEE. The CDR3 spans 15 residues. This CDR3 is CASSVLSSYNSPLHF. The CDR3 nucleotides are TGTGCCAGCAGCGTTCTTAGCTCCTATAATTCACCCCTCCACTTT.

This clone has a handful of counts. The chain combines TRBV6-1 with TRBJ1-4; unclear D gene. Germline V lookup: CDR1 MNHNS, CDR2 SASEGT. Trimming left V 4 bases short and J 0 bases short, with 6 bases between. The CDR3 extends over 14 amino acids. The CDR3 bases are TGTGCCAGCAGTGGTCGCGCAACTAATGAAAAACTGTTTTTT. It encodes CASSGRATNEKLFF.

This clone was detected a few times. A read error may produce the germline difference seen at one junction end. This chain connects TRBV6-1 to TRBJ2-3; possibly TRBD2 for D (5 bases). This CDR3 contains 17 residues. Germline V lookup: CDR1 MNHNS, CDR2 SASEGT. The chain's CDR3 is CAGSEDALGLIRDTQYF. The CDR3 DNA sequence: TGTGCCGGCAGTGAAGATGCACTTGGACTTATAAGGGATACGCAGTATTTT.

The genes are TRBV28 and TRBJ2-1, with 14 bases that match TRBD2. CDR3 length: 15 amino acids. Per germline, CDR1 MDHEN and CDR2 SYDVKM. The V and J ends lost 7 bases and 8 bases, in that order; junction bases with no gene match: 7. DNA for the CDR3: TGTGCCAGCACCGCAGGGACTAGCGGGAGCTATGAGCAGTTCTTC. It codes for CASTAGTSGSYEQFF.

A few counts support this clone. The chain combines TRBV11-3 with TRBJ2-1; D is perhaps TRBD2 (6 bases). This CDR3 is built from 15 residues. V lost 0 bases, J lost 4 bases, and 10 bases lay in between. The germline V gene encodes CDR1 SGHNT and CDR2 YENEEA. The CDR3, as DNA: TGTGCCAGCAGCTTAGAAAGGGAGGCATACAATGAGCAGTTCTTC. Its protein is CASSLEREAYNEQFF.

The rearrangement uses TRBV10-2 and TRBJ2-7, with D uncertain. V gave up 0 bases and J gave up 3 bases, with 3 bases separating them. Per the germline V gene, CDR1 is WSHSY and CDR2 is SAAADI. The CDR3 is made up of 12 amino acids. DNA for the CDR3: TGCGCCAGCAGTGAGTCCAGCTACGAGCAGTACTTC. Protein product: CASSESSYEQYF.

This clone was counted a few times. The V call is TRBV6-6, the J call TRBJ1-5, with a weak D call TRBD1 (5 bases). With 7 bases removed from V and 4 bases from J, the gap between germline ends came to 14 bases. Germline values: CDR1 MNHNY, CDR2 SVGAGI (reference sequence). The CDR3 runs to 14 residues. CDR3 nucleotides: TGTGCCAGCACCCTCGGGGGAGGTAATCAGCCCCAGCATTTT. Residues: CASTLGGGNQPQHF.

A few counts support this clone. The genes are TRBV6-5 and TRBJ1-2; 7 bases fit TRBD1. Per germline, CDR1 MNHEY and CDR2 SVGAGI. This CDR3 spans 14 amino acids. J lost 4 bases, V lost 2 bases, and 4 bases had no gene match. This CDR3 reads CASSYAAGGYGYTF. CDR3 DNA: TGTGCCAGCAGTTACGCGGCAGGGGGCTATGGCTACACCTTC.

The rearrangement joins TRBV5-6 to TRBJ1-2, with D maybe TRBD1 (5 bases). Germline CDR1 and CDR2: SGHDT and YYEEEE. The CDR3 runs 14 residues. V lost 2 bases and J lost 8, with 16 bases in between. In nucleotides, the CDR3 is TGTGCCAGCAGCTTTTGGACAATGTCAGGCGGCTACACCTTC. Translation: CASSFWTMSGGYTF.

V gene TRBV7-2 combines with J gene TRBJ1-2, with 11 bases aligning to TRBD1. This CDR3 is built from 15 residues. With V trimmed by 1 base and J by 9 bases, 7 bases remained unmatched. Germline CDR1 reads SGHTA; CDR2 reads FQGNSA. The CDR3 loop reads CASSLVGQGVGSYTF. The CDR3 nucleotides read TGTGCCAGCAGCTTAGTGGGACAGGGGGTTGGTAGCTACACCTTC.

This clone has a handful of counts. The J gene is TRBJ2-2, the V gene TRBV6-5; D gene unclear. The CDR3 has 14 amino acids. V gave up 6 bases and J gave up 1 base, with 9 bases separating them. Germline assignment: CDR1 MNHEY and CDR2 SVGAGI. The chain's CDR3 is CASRATENTGELFF. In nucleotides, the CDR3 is TGTGCCAGCAGGGCAACCGAGAACACCGGGGAGCTGTTTTTT.

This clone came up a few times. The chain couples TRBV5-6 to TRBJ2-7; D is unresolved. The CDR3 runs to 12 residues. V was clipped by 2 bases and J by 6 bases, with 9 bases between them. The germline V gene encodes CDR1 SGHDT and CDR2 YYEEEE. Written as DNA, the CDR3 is TGTGCCAGCAGCTTCAACTCCGGCGAGCAGTACTTC. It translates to CASSFNSGEQYF.

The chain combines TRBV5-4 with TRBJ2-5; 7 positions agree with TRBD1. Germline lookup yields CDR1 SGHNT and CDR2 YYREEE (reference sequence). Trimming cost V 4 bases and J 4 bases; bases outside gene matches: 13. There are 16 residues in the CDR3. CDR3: CASSARDSPWAETQYF. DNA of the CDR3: TGTGCCAGCAGCGCAAGGGACAGCCCCTGGGCAGAGACCCAGTACTTC.

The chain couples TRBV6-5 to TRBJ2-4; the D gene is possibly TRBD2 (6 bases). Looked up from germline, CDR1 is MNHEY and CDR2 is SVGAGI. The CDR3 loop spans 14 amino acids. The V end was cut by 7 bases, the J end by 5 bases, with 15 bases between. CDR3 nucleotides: TGTGCCAGCACCTCACGCGGGAAAGAAAACATTCAGTACTTC. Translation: CASTSRGKENIQYF.

CDR3 amino acids: CASRDNLYEQYF. CDR3 nucleotides: TGTGCCTCCCGGGACAACCTTTACGAGCAGTACTTC. The V gene is TRBV6-1, the J gene TRBJ2-7; tentative D call: TRBD1 (6 bases). The germline V and J ends were trimmed by 11 bases and 4 bases, with 15 bases remaining between them. The CDR3 is 12 residues long. In germline, CDR1 is MNHNS, CDR2 SASEGT.

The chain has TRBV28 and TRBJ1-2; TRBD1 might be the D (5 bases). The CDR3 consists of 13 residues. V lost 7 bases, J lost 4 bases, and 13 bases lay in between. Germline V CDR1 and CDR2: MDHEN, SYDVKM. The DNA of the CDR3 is TGTGCCAGCATCGACAGCTCCTTCTATGGCTACACCTTC. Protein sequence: CASIDSSFYGYTF.

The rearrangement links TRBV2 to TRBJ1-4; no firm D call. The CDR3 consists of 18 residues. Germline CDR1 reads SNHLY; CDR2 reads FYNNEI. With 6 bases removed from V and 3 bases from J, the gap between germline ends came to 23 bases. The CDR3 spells CASRAPGQSRSPNEKLFF. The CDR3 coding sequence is TGTGCCAGCAGAGCCCCTGGGCAGTCCCGATCCCCTAATGAAAAACTGTTTTTT.

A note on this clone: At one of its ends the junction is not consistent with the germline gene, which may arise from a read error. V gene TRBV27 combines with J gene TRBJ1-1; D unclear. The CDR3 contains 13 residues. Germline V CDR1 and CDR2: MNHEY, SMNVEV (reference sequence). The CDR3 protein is CASSFGLNTETFF. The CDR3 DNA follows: TGTGCCAGCTCTTTTGGGCTTAACACTGAAACTTTCTTT.

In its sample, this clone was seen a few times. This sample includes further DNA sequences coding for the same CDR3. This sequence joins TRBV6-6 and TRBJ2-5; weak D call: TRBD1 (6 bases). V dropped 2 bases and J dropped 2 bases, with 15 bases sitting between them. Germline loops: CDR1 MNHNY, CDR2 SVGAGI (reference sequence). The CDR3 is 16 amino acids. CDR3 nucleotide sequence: TGTGCCAGCAGTTACAGCCAGGGGCTACTTCAAGAGACCCAGTACTTC. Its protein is CASSYSQGLLQETQYF.